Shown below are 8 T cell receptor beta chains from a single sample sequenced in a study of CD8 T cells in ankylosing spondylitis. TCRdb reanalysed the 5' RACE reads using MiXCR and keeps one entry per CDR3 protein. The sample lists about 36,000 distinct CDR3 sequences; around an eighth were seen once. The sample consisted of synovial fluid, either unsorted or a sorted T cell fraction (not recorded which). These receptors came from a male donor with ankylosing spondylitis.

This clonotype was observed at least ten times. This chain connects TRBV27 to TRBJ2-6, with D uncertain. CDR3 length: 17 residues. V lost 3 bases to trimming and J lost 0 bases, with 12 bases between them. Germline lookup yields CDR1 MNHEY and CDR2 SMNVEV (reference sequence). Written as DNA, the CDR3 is TGTGCCAGCAGTTTCCTTGCTAAGGGCTCTGGGGCCAACGTCCTGACTTTC. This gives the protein CASSFLAKGSGANVLTF.

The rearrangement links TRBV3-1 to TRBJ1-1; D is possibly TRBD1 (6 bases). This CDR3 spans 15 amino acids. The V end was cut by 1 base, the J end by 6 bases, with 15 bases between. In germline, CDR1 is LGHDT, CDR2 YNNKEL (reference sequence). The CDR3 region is CASSQGGGGFPEAFF. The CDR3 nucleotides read TGTGCCAGCAGCCAAGGGGGAGGGGGTTTCCCTGAAGCTTTCTTT. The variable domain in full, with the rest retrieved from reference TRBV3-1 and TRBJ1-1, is DTAVSQTPKYLVTQMGNDKSIKCEQNLGHDTMYWYKQDSKKFLKIMFSYNNKELIINETVPNRFSPKSPDKAHLNLHINSLELGDSAVYFCASSQGGGGFPEAFFGQGTRLTVV.

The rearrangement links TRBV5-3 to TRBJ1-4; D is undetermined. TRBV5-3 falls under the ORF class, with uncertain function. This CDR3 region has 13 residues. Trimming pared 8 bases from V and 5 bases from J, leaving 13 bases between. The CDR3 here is CARGPGRNEKLFF. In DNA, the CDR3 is TGTGCCAGGGGCCCCGGGCGGAATGAAAAACTGTTTTTT.

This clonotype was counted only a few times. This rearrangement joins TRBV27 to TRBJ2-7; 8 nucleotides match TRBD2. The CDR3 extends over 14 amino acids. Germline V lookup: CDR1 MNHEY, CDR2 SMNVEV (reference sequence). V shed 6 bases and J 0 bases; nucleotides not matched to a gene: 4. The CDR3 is CASRLAGPSYEQYF. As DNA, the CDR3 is TGTGCCAGCAGGCTAGCGGGTCCCTCCTACGAGCAGTACTTC.

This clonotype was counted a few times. For the CDR3, the DNA is TGTGCCAGCAGTGAAGCGCAGGCAGCTCAGCCCCAGCATTTT. Translated: CASSEAQAAQPQHF. The V gene is TRBV6-1, the J gene TRBJ1-5; D ambiguous. The CDR3 sequence is 14 residues long. Germline V gene data show CDR1 as MNHNS and CDR2 as SASEGT. V was clipped by 0 bases and J by 6 bases, with 9 bases between them.

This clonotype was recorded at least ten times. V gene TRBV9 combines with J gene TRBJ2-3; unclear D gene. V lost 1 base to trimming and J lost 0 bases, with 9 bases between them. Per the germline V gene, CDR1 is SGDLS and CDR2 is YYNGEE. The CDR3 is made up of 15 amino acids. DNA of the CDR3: TGTGCCAGCAGCGTAACGGACGGTAGCACAGATACGCAGTATTTT. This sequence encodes CASSVTDGSTDTQYF.

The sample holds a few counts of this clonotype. CDR3 in DNA: TGTGCCAGCAATTGGGTTCCCTACGAGCAGTACTTC. This gives the protein CASNWVPYEQYF. The rearrangement uses TRBV6-1 and TRBJ2-7, with D hard to call. CDR1 MNHNS and CDR2 SASEGT come from the germline V gene. CDR3 length equals 12 residues. V was trimmed by 7 bases and J by 2 bases, leaving 9 bases between them.

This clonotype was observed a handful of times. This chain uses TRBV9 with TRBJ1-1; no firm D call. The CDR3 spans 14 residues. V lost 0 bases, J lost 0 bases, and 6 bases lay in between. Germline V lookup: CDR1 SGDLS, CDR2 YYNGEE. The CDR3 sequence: CASSVEEMNTEAFF. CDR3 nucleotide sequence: TGTGCCAGCAGCGTAGAGGAAATGAACACTGAAGCTTTCTTT.